The 26 T cell receptor beta chains below come from one sample, sequenced in a study of blood T cell repertoires in COVID-19. Generated by immunoSEQ multiplex PCR, the TCRdb table keeps only in-frame clones and is missing some. The repertoire holds 250,000 or so clones, with approximately 88% as singletons. The sample comprised PBMCs or T cells enriched from blood (not recorded which). The origin of the receptors is a woman aged 25 to 39 who had been exposed to COVID-19.

The chain has TRBV27 and TRBJ1-2; possibly TRBD1 for D (5 bases). Germline lookup yields CDR1 MNHEY and CDR2 SMNVEV (reference sequence). The CDR3 loop spans 14 amino acids. V lost 5 bases and J 0 bases, leaving 10 bases between the germline ends. CDR3 amino acids: CASSTTAANYGYTF. In DNA form, the CDR3 reads TGTGCCAGCAGTACGACAGCTGCTAACTATGGCTACACCTTC.

The chain links TRBV14 to TRBJ2-1; 7 nucleotides agree with TRBD2. V trimming: 0 bases; J trimming: 4 bases; junction bases outside the gene matches: 9. CDR1 and CDR2 (germline): SGHDN, FVKESK. The CDR3 is made up of 17 amino acids. CDR3: CASSQDYSQGLYNEQFF. The CDR3 coding sequence is TGTGCCAGCAGCCAAGACTACTCTCAGGGACTATACAATGAGCAGTTCTTC. Using reference TRBV14 and TRBJ2-1 for the parts outside the CDR3, the full variable domain is EAGVTQFPSHSVIEKGQTVTLRCDPISGHDNLYWYRRVMGKEIKFLLHFVKESKQDESGMPNNRFLAERTGGTYSTLKVQPAELEDSGVYFCASSQDYSQGLYNEQFFGPGTRLTVL.

In DNA, the CDR3 is TGTGCCAGCAGCCACCCTCCTCGAGGGACTGAAGCTTTCTTT. Its protein is CASSHPPRGTEAFF. The chain links TRBV6-5 to TRBJ1-1; D is unresolved. The germline V gene encodes CDR1 MNHEY and CDR2 SVGAGI. This CDR3 has 14 residues. Trimming took 6 bases from V and 5 from J, leaving 16 bases between them.

This chain links TRBV6-5 with TRBJ2-2; TRBD1 aligns across 7 bases. With 6 bases clipped from V and 0 bases from J, the junction kept 4 bases outside the gene matches. The CDR3 length is 15 residues. From germline, CDR1 is MNHEY and CDR2 SVGAGI. The CDR3 DNA follows: TGTGCCAGCAGCCCAGGACAGGCGAACACCGGGGAGCTGTTTTTT. This gives the protein CASSPGQANTGELFF.

V gene TRBV29-1 combines with J gene TRBJ1-5; possible D gene TRBD1, 5 bases. Germline lookup yields CDR1 SQVTM and CDR2 ANQGSEA. The CDR3 consists of 12 residues. The V end was cut by 4 bases, the J end by 4 bases, with 8 bases between. The CDR3 region has the DNA TGCAGCGTTGGGGGGGTGAATCAGCCCCAGCATTTT. This encodes CSVGGVNQPQHF.

The chain combines TRBV19 with TRBJ2-3, with TRBD2 matching 8 bases. V was clipped by 4 bases and J by 1 base; unmatched bases: 4. The germline V gene has CDR1 LNHDA and CDR2 SQIVND (reference sequence). There are 15 residues in the CDR3. CDR3 nucleotides: TGTGCCAGTAGTACCACTAGCGGACGCACAGATACGCAGTATTTT. Translation: CASSTTSGRTDTQYF.

This clone was detected only a few times. The gene calls are TRBV2 and TRBJ2-1, with 12 bases identical to TRBD2. The CDR3 is 15 amino acids. The germline CDR1 and CDR2 sequences are SNHLY and FYNNEI. The ends lost 10 bases at V and 0 bases at J; junction bases unmatched: 4. The DNA of the CDR3 is TGTGCCACTTCGACTAGCGGGAGCTCCTACAATGAGCAGTTCTTC. Translation gives CATSTSGSSYNEQFF.

CDR3 residues: CASSFGKAGVAETQYF. The CDR3 DNA follows: TGTGCCAGCAGCTTCGGGAAAGCGGGAGTGGCGGAGACCCAGTACTTC. The rearrangement uses TRBV13 and TRBJ2-5; TRBD2 agrees at 8 bases. J was trimmed by 5 bases and V by 3 bases; bases with no gene match: 11. This CDR3 is built from 16 residues. Germline-derived CDR1 and CDR2 are PRHDT and FYEKMQ (reference sequence).

This chain links TRBV5-1 with TRBJ1-2; 7 nucleotides match TRBD1. The trim removed 2 bases at V and 3 bases at J, leaving 7 bases unmatched. The CDR3 contains 15 residues. Germline V CDR1 and CDR2: SGHRS, YFSETQ. The CDR3 DNA reads as TGCGCCAGCAGCTTCGTACCCACAGGGGACTATGGCTACACCTTC. It specifies CASSFVPTGDYGYTF.

V is TRBV7-9 and J is TRBJ2-1; 14 positions match TRBD2. The V and J ends lost 5 bases and 14 bases, in that order; junction bases with no gene match: 5. There are 13 residues in the CDR3. Germline CDR1 reads SEHNR; CDR2 reads FQNEAQ (reference sequence). The CDR3 spells CASSKGLAGVEFF. In nucleotides, the CDR3 is TGTGCCAGCAGCAAGGGACTAGCGGGAGTTGAGTTCTTC. Together with reference TRBV7-9 and TRBJ2-1, the CDR3 gives the full variable domain: DTGVSQNPRHKITKRGQNVTFRCDPISEHNRLYWYRQTLGQGPEFLTYFQNEAQLEKSRLLSDRFSAERPKGSFSTLEIQRTEQGDSAMYLCASSKGLAGVEFFGPGTRLTVL.

This chain joins TRBV29-1 and TRBJ2-3, with D possibly matching TRBD2 (5 bases). V shed 8 bases and J shed 2 bases, with 11 bases lying between them. The germline V gene has CDR1 SQVTM and CDR2 ANQGSEA. CDR3 size: 12 residues. DNA for the CDR3: TGCAGCATCTGGGAGAACACAGATACGCAGTATTTT. Translation: CSIWENTDTQYF.

This clone was detected only once. The chain joins TRBV7-8 to TRBJ1-6; 7 bases match TRBD1. The CDR3 length is 14 residues. Germline trimming cut 8 bases from V and 5 bases from J; bases unmatched to any gene: 6. CDR1 is SGHVS, CDR2 FQNEAQ, per germline. CDR3 in DNA: TGTGCCAGCGGGCCGGGACAGAATAATTCACCCCTCCACTTT. This translates into CASGPGQNNSPLHF.

This clone occurred a few times. This chain joins TRBV7-9 and TRBJ2-7; D may be TRBD2 (5 bases). V lost 1 base and J 7 bases, leaving 17 bases between the germline ends. Germline V gene lookup returns CDR1 SEHNR and CDR2 FQNEAQ (reference sequence). The CDR3 is 15 residues long. Here the CDR3 reads CASSLGREPSREQYF. The DNA for the CDR3 is TGTGCCAGCAGCTTAGGTAGGGAGCCGTCACGGGAGCAGTACTTC.

The chain links TRBV7-2 to TRBJ1-1; D is unresolved. V dropped 1 base and J dropped 6 bases, with 9 bases sitting between them. The CDR3 totals 13 residues. CDR1 is SGHTA, CDR2 FQGNSA, per germline. This CDR3 reads CASSLGWSAEAFF. For the CDR3, the DNA is TGTGCCAGCAGCTTAGGGTGGAGCGCTGAAGCTTTCTTT.

DNA for the CDR3: TGTGCCAGCAGTGGTCGGGGAGCGGGGAACACCGGGGAGCTGTTTTTT. This gives the protein CASSGRGAGNTGELFF. This rearrangement joins TRBV28 to TRBJ2-2, with D tentatively TRBD2 (6 bases). Germline V CDR1 and CDR2: MDHEN, SYDVKM. The germline V and J ends were trimmed by 5 bases and 1 base, with 14 bases remaining between them. The CDR3 is 16 residues long.

This clone was picked up one time. The V call is TRBV2, the J call TRBJ1-4; TRBD1 is a possible D gene (6 bases). The CDR3 contains 14 residues. Trimming pared 6 bases from V and 8 bases from J, leaving 16 bases between. Germline values: CDR1 SNHLY, CDR2 FYNNEI. CDR3 sequence (DNA): TGTGCCAGCAGGGAGACAGGATTAGTCGAAAAACTGTTTTTT. Translating gives CASRETGLVEKLFF.

The chain links TRBV11-2 to TRBJ2-2; 9 nucleotides align to TRBD1. The V segment lost 4 bases and the J segment 4 bases; nucleotides outside the gene matches: 16. CDR3 length: 19 residues. Germline lookup yields CDR1 SGHAT and CDR2 FQNNGV. CDR3 loop: CASSSESWTGAFFTGELFF. The DNA for the CDR3 is TGTGCCAGCAGCTCAGAAAGCTGGACAGGGGCCTTCTTCACCGGGGAGCTGTTTTTT.

A note on this clone: This same CDR3 is encoded by further DNA sequences in the sample. This chain joins TRBV5-4 and TRBJ1-2; maybe TRBD1 (6 bases). Germline V gene data show CDR1 as SGHNT and CDR2 as YYREEE (reference sequence). V lost 0 bases, J lost 8 bases, and 20 bases lay in between. The CDR3 is 16 residues long. This CDR3 is CASSLDSSGAGGGYTF. The CDR3 DNA sequence: TGTGCCAGCAGCTTGGATTCATCGGGGGCGGGGGGGGGCTACACCTTC. The whole variable domain, remainder taken from reference TRBV5-4 and TRBJ1-2, is ETGVTQSPTHLIKTRGQQVTLRCSSQSGHNTVSWYQQALGQGPQFIFQYYREEENGRGNFPPRFSGLQFPNYSSELNVNALELDDSALYLCASSLDSSGAGGGYTFGSGTRLTVV.

This chain joins TRBV28 and TRBJ1-1; 7 bases fit TRBD1. J lost 5 bases, V lost 2 bases, and 11 bases had no gene match. Germline loops: CDR1 MDHEN, CDR2 SYDVKM. CDR3 length equals 16 residues. The CDR3 reads CASSLGAQGRWTEAFF. The CDR3 bases are TGTGCCAGCAGTTTAGGCGCACAGGGGAGGTGGACTGAAGCTTTCTTT.

In this sample, this clone turned up once. J is TRBJ2-6 and V is TRBV29-1; TRBD1 matches at 8 bases. The CDR3 spans 16 residues. Trimming removed 6 bases from V and 1 base from J; junction bases left unmatched: 8. CDR1 is SQVTM and CDR2 is ANQGSEA in the germline V gene. The CDR3: CSVRTGRGSGANVLTF. CDR3 coding DNA: TGCAGCGTCAGGACAGGGAGAGGGTCTGGGGCCAACGTCCTGACTTTC.

The V call is TRBV2, the J call TRBJ1-1, with 9 bases fitting TRBD1. In germline, CDR1 is SNHLY, CDR2 FYNNEI. J gave up 0 bases and V 7 bases, and 6 bases lay outside the gene matches. The CDR3 consists of 15 residues. The CDR3 protein is CASKVQGAMNTEAFF. The CDR3 DNA follows: TGTGCCAGCAAAGTACAGGGGGCAATGAACACTGAAGCTTTCTTT.

Relative to its sample, this clone is medium-sized. The CDR3 region has the DNA TGTGCCAGCAGTGGGACGGGGGGCTATAGCAATCAGCCCCAGCATTTT. The encoded protein is CASSGTGGYSNQPQHF. This rearrangement joins TRBV6-1 to TRBJ1-5, with D maybe TRBD1 (6 bases). Germline CDR1 reads MNHNS; CDR2 reads SASEGT. V lost 4 bases, J lost 0 bases, and 13 bases lay in between. This CDR3 has 16 amino acids.

This chain links TRBV29-1 with TRBJ2-1; no definite D call. The CDR3 sequence is 12 residues long. CDR1 SQVTM and CDR2 ANQGSEA come from the germline V gene. The V end was cut by 4 bases, the J end by 7 bases, with 11 bases between. The CDR3 is CSVAASQNEQFF. The CDR3 DNA reads as TGCAGCGTTGCGGCTAGTCAGAATGAGCAGTTCTTC.

This clone came up a few times. V usage is TRBV3-1 (or the pseudogene TRBV3-2) and J usage is TRBJ1-1; D is ambiguous. Germline V lookup: CDR1 LGHDT, CDR2 YNNKEL (reference sequence). The CDR3 covers 14 residues. Trimming stripped 6 bases from V and 2 bases from J, with 13 bases between. The chain's CDR3 is CASRVGTINTEAFF. The CDR3, as DNA: TGTGCCAGCAGGGTTGGCACCATCAACACTGAAGCTTTCTTT.

The gene calls are TRBV28 and TRBJ2-3; possibly TRBD1 for D (5 bases). Per the germline V gene, CDR1 is MDHEN and CDR2 is SYDVKM. Trimming shortened V by 3 bases and J by 7 bases, and 14 bases separated the two germline ends. The CDR3 spans 14 residues. The CDR3 DNA follows: TGTGCCAGCAGTTTTAAGGGTAGGGGATATACGCAGTATTTT. Translated, it gives CASSFKGRGYTQYF.

The V and J genes are TRBV5-4 and TRBJ2-5, with 8 bases aligning to TRBD2. The V gene end was trimmed by 6 bases and the J gene end by 0 bases; junction bases not matched to a gene: 13. The CDR3 is 17 amino acids. Germline V CDR1 and CDR2: SGHNT, YYREEE (reference sequence). The CDR3 region is CASTEKRERWYQETQYF. In DNA, the CDR3 is TGTGCCAGCACGGAGAAGCGGGAGAGGTGGTACCAAGAGACCCAGTACTTC. Full variable domain (rest looked up from reference TRBV5-4 and TRBJ2-5): ETGVTQSPTHLIKTRGQQVTLRCSSQSGHNTVSWYQQALGQGPQFIFQYYREEENGRGNFPPRFSGLQFPNYSSELNVNALELDDSALYLCASTEKRERWYQETQYFGPGTRLLVL.